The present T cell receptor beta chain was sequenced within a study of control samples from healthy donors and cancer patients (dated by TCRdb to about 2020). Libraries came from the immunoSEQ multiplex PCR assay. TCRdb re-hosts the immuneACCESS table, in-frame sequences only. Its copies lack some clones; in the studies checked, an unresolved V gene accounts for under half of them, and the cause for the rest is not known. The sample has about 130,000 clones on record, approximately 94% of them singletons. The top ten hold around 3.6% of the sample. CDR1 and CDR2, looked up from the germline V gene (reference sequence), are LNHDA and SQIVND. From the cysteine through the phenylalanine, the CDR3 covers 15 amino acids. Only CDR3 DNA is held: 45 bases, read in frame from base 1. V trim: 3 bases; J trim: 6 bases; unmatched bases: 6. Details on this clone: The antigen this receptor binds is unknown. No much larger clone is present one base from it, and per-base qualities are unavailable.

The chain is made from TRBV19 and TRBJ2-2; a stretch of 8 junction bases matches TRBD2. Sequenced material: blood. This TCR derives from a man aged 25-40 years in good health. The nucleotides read TGTGCCAGTAGTATTAAAAGCGGGGGTTCCGGGGAGCTGTTTTTT. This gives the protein CASSIKSGGSGELFF.